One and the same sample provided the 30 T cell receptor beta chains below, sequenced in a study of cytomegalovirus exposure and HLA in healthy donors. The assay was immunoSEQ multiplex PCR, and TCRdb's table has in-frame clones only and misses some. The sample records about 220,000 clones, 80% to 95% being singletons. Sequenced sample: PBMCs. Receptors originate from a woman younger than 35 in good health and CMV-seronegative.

CDR3: CASSPWTSGRNNEQFF. The CDR3 bases are TGTGCCAGCAGTCCATGGACTAGCGGGAGAAACAATGAGCAGTTCTTC. The V and J genes are TRBV27 and TRBJ2-1, with 13 bases matching TRBD2. CDR1 and CDR2 (germline): MNHEY, SMNVEV (reference sequence). V shed 5 bases and J 5 bases; nucleotides not matched to a gene: 6. The CDR3 length is 16 residues.

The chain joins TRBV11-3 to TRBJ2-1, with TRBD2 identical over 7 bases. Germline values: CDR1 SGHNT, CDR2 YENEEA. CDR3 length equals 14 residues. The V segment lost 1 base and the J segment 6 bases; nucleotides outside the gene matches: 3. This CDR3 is CASSLVGGSNEQFF. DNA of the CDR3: TGTGCCAGCAGCTTAGTGGGGGGGAGCAATGAGCAGTTCTTC.

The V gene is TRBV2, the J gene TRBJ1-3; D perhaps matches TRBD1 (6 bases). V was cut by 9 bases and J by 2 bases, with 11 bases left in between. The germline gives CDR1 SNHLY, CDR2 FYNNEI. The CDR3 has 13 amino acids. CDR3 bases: TGTGCCAGTCGACAGGCGCCTGGAAACACCATATATTTT. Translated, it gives CASRQAPGNTIYF.

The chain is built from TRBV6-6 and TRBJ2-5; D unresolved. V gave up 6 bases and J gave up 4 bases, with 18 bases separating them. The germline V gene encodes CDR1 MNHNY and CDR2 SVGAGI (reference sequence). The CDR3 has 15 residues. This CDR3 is CASSISTAMGETQYF. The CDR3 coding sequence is TGTGCCAGCAGCATTTCGACTGCGATGGGAGAGACCCAGTACTTC.

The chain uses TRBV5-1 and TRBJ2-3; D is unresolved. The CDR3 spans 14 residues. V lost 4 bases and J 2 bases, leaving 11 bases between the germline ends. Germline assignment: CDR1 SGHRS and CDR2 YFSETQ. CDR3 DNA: TGCGCCAGCAGCGTTTACCAGAACACAGATACGCAGTATTTT. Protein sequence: CASSVYQNTDTQYF.

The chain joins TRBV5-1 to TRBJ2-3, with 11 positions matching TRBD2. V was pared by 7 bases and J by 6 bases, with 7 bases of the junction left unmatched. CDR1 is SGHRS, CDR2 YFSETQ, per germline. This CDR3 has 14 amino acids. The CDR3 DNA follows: TGCGCCAGCGCCCCGGGACTAGCGGCTGATACGCAGTATTTT. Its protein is CASAPGLAADTQYF. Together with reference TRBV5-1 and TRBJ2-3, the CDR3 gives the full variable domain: KAGVTQTPRYLIKTRGQQVTLSCSPISGHRSVSWYQQTPGQGLQFLFEYFSETQRNKGNFPGRFSGRQFSNSRSEMNVSTLELGDSALYLCASAPGLAADTQYFGPGTRLTVL.

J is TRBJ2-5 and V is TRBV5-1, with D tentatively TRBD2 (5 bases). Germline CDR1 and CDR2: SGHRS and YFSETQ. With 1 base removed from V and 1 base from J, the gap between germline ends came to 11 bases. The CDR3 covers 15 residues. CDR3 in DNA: TGCGCCAGCAGCTTGTCTCACGGGGTCCAAGAGACCCAGTACTTC. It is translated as CASSLSHGVQETQYF.

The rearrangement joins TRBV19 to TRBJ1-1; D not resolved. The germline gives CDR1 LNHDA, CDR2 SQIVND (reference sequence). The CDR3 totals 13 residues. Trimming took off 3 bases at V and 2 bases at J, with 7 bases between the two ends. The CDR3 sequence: CASSMGENTEAFF. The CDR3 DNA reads TGTGCCAGTAGTATGGGCGAAAACACTGAAGCTTTCTTT.

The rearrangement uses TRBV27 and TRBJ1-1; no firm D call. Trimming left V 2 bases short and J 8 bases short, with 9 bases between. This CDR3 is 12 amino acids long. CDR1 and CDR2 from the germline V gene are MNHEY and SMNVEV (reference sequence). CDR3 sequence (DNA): TGTGCCAGCAGTTTACGGGGAGCCGAAGCTTTCTTT. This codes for CASSLRGAEAFF.

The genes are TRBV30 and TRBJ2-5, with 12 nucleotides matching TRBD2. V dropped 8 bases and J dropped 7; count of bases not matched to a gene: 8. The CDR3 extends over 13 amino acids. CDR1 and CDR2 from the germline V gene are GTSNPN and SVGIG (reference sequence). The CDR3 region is CARASGRGGTQYF. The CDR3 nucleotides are TGTGCCAGAGCTAGCGGGAGGGGTGGGACCCAGTACTTC.

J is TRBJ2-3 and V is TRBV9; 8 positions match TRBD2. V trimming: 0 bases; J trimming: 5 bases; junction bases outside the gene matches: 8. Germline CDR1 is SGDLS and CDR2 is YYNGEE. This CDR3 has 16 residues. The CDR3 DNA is TGTGCCAGCAGCGTAGGGAGTAGCGGGATGGAAGATACGCAGTATTTT. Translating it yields CASSVGSSGMEDTQYF.

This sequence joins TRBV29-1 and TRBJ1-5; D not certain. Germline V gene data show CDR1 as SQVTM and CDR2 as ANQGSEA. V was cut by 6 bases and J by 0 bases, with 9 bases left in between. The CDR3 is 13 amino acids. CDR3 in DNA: TGCAGCGTGGCCGCGGTTAGCAATCAGCCCCAGCATTTT. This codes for CSVAAVSNQPQHF.

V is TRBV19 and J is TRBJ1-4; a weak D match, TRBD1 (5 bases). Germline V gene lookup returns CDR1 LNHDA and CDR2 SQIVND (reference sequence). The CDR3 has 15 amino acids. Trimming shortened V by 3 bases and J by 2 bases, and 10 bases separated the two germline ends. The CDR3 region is CASSMVQGTNEKLFF. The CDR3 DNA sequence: TGTGCCAGTAGTATGGTTCAGGGTACTAATGAAAAACTGTTTTTT.

The CDR3, as DNA: TGCGCCAGCAGCCCCGTGTCCGGGGGTGGTAATACGCAGTATTTT. This sequence encodes CASSPVSGGGNTQYF. This chain uses TRBV10-1 with TRBJ2-3, with a weak D call TRBD2 (6 bases). CDR1 is WNHNN and CDR2 is SYGVQD in the germline V gene (reference sequence). Trimming shortened V by 6 bases and J by 7 bases, and 20 bases separated the two germline ends. The CDR3 has 15 amino acids.

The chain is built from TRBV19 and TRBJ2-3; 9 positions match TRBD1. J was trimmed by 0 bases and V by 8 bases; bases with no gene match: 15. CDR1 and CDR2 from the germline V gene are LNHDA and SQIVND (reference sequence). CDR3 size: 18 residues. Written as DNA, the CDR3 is TGTGCCAGTCTCCGGCGCCGTGCGACAGGGGGAAGCACAGATACGCAGTATTTT. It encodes CASLRRRATGGSTDTQYF. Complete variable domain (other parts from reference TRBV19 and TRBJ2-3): DGGITQSPKYLFRKEGQNVTLSCEQNLNHDAMYWYRQDPGQGLRLIYYSQIVNDFQKGDIAEGYSVSREKKESFPLTVTSAQKNPTAFYLCASLRRRATGGSTDTQYFGPGTRLTVL.

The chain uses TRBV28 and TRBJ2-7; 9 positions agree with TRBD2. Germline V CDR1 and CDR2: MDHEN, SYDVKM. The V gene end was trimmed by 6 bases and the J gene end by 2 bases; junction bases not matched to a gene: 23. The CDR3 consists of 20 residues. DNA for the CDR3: TGTGCCAGCAGCAGTCTGTTTATAGGGCTAGCGGGAAGTGAGACCTACGAGCAGTACTTC. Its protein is CASSSLFIGLAGSETYEQYF.

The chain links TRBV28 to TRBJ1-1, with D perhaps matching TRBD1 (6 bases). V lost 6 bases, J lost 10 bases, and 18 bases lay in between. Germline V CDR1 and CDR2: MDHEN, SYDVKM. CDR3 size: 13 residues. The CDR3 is CASSNGQSKVAFF. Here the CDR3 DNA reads TGTGCCAGCAGCAACGGACAGAGCAAGGTAGCTTTCTTT. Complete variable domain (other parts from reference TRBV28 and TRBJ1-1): DVKVTQSSRYLVKRTGEKVFLECVQDMDHENMFWYRQDPGLGLRLIYFSYDVKMKEKGDIPEGYSVSREKKERFSLILESASTNQTSMYLCASSNGQSKVAFFGQGTRLTVV.

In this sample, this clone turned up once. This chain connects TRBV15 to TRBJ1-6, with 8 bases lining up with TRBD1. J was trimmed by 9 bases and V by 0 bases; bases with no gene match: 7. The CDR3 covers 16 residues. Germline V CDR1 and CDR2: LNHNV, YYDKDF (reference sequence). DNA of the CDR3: TGTGCCACCAGCAGAGATCGTGGGACAGGTGCTTCACCCCTCCACTTT. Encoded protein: CATSRDRGTGASPLHF.

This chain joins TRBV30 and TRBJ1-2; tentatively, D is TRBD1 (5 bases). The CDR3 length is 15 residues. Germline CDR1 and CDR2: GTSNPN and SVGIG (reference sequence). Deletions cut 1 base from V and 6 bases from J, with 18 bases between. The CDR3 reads CAWSDEGTPSNGYTF. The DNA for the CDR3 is TGTGCCTGGAGTGACGAAGGGACTCCCTCGAATGGCTACACCTTC.

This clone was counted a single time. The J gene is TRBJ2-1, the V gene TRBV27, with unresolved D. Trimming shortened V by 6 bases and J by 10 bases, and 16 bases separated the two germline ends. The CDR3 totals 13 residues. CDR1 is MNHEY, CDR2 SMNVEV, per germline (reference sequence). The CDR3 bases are TGTGCCAGCAGCCGACTCAGTCCCCTGGAGCAGTTCTTC. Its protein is CASSRLSPLEQFF.

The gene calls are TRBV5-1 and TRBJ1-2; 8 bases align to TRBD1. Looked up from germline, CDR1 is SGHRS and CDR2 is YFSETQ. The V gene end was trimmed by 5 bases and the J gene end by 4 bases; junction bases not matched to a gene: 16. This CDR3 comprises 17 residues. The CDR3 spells CASSSLTGEKGLYGYTF. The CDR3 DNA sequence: TGCGCCAGCAGTAGCCTGACAGGGGAAAAGGGCCTCTATGGCTACACCTTC.

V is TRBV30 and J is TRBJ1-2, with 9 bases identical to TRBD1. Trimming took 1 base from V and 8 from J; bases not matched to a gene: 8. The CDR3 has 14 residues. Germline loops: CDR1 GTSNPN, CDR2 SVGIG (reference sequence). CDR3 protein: CAWSGTGTGNGYTF. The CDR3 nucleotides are TGTGCCTGGAGTGGAACCGGGACAGGGAACGGCTACACCTTC.

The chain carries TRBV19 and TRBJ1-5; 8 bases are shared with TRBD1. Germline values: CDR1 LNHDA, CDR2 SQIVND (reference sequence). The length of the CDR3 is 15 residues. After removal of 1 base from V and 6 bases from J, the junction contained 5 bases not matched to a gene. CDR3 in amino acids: CASSIGTRGRQPQHF. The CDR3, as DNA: TGTGCCAGTAGTATAGGGACCAGGGGGCGTCAGCCCCAGCATTTT.

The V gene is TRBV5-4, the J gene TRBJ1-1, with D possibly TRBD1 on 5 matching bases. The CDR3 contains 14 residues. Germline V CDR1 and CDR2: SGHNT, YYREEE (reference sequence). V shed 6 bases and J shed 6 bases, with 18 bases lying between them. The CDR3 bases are TGTGCCAGCATCCCATCATGGGGCAGCCCTGAAGCTTTCTTT. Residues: CASIPSWGSPEAFF.

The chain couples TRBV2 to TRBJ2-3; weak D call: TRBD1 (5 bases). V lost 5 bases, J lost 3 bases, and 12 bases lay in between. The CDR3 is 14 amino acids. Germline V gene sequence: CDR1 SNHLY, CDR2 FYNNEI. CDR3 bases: TGTGCCAGCAGTTCGCCAGGGTGGACAGATACGCAGTATTTT. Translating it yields CASSSPGWTDTQYF.

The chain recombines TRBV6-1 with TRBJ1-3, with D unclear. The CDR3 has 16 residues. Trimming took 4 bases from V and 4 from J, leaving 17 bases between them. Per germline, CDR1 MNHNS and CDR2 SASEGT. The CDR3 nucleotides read TGTGCCAGCAGTGCAACCGGGAGACCGGCAGGAAACACCATATATTTT. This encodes CASSATGRPAGNTIYF.

In DNA, the CDR3 is TGTGCCACCAGCCCCTACCCGAGACAGAAAATGAACACTGAAGCTTTCTTT. Its translation: CATSPYPRQKMNTEAFF. The V and J genes are TRBV15 and TRBJ1-1; possible D gene TRBD1, 5 bases. Per the germline V gene, CDR1 is LNHNV and CDR2 is YYDKDF (reference sequence). V shed 5 bases and J shed 0 bases, with 19 bases lying between them. The CDR3 contains 17 residues.

CDR3 DNA sequence: TGCGCCAGCAGCCCACGCCAGGGGGGAATCCCGCGAACGAGGCCCAACTATGGCTACACCTTC. Amino acids: CASSPRQGGIPRTRPNYGYTF. The gene calls are TRBV5-1 and TRBJ1-2; 7 bases fit TRBD1. The CDR3 has 21 amino acids. Germline lookup yields CDR1 SGHRS and CDR2 YFSETQ. Trimming cost V 4 bases and J 2 bases; bases outside gene matches: 26.

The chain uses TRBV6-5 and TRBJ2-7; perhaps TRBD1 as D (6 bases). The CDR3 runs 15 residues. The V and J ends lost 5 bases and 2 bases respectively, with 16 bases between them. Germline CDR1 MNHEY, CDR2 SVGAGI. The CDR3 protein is CASSRSPGQPYEQYF. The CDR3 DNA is TGTGCCAGCAGTAGGAGCCCGGGACAACCCTACGAGCAGTACTTC.

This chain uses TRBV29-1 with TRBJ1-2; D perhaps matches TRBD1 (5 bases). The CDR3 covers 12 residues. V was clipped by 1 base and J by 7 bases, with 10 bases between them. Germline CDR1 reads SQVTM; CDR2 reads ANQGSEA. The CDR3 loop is CSVEGQIGGYTF. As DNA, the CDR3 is TGCAGCGTTGAAGGACAGATAGGTGGCTACACCTTC.